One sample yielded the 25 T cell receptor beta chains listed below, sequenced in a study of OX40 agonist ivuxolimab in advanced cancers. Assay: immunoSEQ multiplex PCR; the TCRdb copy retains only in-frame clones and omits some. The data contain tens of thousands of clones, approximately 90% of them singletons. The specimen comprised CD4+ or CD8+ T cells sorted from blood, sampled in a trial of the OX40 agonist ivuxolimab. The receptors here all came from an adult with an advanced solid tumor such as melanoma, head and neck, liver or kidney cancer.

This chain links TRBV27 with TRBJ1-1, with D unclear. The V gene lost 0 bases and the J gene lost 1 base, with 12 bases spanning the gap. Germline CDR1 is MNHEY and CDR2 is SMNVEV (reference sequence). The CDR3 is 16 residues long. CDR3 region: CASSLSGRRRNTEAFF. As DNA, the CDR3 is TGTGCCAGCAGTTTATCGGGCAGGAGGAGGAACACTGAAGCTTTCTTT.

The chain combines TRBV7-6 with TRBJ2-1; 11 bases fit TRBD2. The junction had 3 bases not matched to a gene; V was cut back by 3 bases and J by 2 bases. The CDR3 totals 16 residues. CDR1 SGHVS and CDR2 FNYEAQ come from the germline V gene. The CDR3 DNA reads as TGTGCCAGCAGCTTTAGACTAGCGGGACCCTACAATGAGCAGTTCTTC. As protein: CASSFRLAGPYNEQFF. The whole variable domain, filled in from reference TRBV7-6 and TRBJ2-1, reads GAGVSQSPRYKVTKRGQDVALRCDPISGHVSLYWYRQALGQGPEFLTYFNYEAQQDKSGLPNDRFSAERPEGSISTLTIQRTEQRDSAMYRCASSFRLAGPYNEQFFGPGTRLTVL.

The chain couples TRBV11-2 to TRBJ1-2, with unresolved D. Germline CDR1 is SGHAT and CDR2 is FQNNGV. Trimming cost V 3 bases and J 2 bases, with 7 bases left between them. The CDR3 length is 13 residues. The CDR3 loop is CASSLGGNYGYTF. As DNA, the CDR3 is TGTGCCAGCAGCTTGGGCGGGAACTATGGCTACACCTTC. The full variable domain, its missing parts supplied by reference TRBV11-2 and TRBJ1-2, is EAGVAQSPRYKIIEKRQSVAFWCNPISGHATLYWYQQILGQGPKLLIQFQNNGVVDDSQLPKDRFSAERLKGVDSTLKIQPAKLEDSAVYLCASSLGGNYGYTFGSGTRLTVV.

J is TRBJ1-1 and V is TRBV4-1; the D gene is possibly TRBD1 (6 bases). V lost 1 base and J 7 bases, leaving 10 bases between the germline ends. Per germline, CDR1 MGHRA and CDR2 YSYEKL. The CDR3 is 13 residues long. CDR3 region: CASSQGQAREAFF. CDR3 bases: TGCGCCAGCAGCCAAGGACAGGCCCGTGAAGCTTTCTTT.

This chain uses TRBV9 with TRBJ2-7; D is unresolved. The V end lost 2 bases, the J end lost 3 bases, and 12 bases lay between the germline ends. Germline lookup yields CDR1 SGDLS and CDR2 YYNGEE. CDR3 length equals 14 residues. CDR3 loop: CASSVQEIGYEQYF. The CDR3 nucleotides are TGTGCCAGCAGCGTGCAGGAAATAGGCTACGAGCAGTACTTC.

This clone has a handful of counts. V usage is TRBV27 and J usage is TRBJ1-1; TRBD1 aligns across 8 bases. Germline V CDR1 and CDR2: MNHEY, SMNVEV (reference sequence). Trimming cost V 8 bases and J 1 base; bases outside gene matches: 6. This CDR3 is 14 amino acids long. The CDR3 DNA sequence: TGTGCCAGCTGTTCCGGGACAGGGAACACTGAAGCTTTCTTT. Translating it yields CASCSGTGNTEAFF.

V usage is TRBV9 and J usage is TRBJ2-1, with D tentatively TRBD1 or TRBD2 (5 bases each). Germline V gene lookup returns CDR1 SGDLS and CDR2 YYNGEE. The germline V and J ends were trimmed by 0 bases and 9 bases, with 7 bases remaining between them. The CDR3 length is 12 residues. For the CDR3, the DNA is TGTGCCAGCAGCGTAGGGGGGACTGAGCAGTTCTTC. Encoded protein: CASSVGGTEQFF.

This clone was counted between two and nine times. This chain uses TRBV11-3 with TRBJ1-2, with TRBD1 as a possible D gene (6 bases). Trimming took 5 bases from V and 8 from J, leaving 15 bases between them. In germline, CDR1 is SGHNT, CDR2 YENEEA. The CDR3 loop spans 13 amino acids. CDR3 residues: CASSPPRGGGYTF. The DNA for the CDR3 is TGTGCCAGCAGCCCCCCCCGGGGGGGCGGCTACACCTTC.

The DNA of the CDR3 is TGTGCCAGCAGTGTGAGGGTTAATTCACCCCTCCACTTT. Amino acids: CASSVRVNSPLHF. This sequence joins TRBV6-5 and TRBJ1-6; no definite D call. The V gene's germline CDR1 is MNHEY and CDR2 SVGAGI. V lost 5 bases, J lost 6 bases, and 8 bases lay in between. This CDR3 has 13 amino acids.

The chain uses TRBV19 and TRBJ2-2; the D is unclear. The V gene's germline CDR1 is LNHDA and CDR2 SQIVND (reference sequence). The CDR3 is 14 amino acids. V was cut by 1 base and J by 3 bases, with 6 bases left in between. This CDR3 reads CASSIGSYTGELFF. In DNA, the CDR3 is TGTGCCAGTAGTATAGGATCATACACCGGGGAGCTGTTTTTT.

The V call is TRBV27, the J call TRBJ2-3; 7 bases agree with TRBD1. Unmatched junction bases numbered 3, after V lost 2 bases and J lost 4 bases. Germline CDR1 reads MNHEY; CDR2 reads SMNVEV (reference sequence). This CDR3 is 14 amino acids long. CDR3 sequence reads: CASSLIGGPDTQYF. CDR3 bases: TGTGCCAGCAGTTTAATAGGGGGCCCAGATACGCAGTATTTT.

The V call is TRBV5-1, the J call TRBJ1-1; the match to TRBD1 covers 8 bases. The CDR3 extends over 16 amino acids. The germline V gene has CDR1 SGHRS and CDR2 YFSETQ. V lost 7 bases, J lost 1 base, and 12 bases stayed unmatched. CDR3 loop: CASDLTGAPSNTEAFF. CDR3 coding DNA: TGCGCCAGCGACCTGACAGGGGCCCCTTCGAACACTGAAGCTTTCTTT.

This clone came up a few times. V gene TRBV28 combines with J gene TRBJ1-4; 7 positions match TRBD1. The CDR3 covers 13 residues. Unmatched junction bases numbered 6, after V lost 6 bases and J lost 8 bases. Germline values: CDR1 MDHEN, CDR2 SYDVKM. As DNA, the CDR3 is TGTGCCAGCAGCCCATACAGGGGCGAAAAACTGTTTTTT. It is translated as CASSPYRGEKLFF.

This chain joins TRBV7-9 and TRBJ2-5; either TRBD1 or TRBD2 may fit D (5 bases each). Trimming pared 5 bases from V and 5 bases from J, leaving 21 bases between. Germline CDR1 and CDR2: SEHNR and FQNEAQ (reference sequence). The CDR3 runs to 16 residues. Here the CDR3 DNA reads TGTGCCAGCAGCCCCAGGGCGGGCAAAAATGTGGAGACCCAGTACTTC. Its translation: CASSPRAGKNVETQYF.

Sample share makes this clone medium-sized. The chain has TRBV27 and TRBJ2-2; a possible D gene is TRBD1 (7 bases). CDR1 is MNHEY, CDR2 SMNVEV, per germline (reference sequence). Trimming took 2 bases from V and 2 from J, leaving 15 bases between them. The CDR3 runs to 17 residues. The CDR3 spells CASSLDRGTANTGELFF. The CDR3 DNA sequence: TGTGCCAGCAGTTTAGACCGCGGGACAGCTAACACCGGGGAGCTGTTTTTT.

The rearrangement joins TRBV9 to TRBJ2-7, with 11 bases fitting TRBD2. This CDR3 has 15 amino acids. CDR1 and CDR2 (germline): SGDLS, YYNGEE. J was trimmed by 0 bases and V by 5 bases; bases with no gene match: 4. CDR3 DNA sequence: TGTGCCAGCAGTGGCACTAGCGGGGGCTCCTACGAGCAGTACTTC. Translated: CASSGTSGGSYEQYF.

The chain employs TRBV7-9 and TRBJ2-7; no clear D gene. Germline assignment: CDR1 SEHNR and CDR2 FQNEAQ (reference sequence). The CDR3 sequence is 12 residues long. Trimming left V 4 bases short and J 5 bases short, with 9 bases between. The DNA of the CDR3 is TGTGCCAGCAGCTCCCTAGTCGACGAGCAGTACTTC. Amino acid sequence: CASSSLVDEQYF.

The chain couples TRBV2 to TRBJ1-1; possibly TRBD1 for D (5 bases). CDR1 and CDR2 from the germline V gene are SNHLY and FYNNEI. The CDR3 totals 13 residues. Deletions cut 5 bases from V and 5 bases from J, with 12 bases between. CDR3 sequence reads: CASSRPGRTEAFF. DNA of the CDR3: TGTGCCAGCAGTCGTCCAGGGAGAACTGAAGCTTTCTTT.

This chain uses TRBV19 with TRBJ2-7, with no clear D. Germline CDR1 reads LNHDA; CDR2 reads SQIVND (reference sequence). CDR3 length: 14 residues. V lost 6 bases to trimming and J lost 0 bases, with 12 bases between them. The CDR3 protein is CASSPLRNSYEQYF. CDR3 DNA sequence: TGTGCCAGTAGCCCCCTCAGAAACTCCTACGAGCAGTACTTC.

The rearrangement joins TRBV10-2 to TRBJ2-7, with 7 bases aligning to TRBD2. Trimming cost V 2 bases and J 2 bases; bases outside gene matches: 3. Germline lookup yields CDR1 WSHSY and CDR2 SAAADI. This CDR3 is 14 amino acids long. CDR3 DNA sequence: TGCGCCAGCAGTGAGGCTAGCGGACCCTACGAGCAGTACTTC. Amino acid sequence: CASSEASGPYEQYF.

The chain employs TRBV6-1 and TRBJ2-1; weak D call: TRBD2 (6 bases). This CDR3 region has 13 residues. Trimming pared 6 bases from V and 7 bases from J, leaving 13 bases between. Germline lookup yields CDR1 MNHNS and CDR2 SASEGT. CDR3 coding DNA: TGTGCCAGCAGGGTCGGAGGGACGAATGAGCAGTTCTTC. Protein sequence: CASRVGGTNEQFF.

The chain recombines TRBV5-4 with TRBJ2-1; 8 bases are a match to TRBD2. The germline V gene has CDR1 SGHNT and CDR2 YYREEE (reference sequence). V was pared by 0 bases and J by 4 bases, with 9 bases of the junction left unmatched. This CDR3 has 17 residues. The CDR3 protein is CASSLDLAGMIYNEQFF. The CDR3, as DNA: TGTGCCAGCAGCTTGGATCTAGCGGGTATGATTTACAATGAGCAGTTCTTC.

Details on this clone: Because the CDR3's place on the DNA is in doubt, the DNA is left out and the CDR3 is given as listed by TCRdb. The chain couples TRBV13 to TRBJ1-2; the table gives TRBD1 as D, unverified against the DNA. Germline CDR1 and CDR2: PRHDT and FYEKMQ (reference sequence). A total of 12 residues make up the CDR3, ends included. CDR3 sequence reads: CASSLVAGGSSF.

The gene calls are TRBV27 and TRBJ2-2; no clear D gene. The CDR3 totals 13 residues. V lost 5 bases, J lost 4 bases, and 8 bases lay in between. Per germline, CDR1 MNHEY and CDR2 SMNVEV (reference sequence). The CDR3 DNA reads TGTGCCAGCAGTAACTCCCCCACCGGGGAGCTGTTTTTT. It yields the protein CASSNSPTGELFF.

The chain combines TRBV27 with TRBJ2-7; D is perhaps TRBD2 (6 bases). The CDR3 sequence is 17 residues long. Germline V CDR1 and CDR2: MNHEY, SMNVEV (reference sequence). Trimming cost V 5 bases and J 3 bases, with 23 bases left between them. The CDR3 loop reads CASSPMMVGGAGYEQYF. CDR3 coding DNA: TGTGCCAGCAGTCCCATGATGGTGGGGGGAGCGGGCTACGAGCAGTACTTC.